A selection of T cell receptor beta chains follows, all from one sample in a study of blood T cells in healthy people across ages. TCRdb reprocessed the 5' RACE reads with MiXCR, giving one entry per CDR3 protein. This sample yields 1.5 million to 2 million distinct CDR3 sequences, of which roughly 30% are seen a single time; about 11% belongs to the top ten. Sequences were obtained from blood. The receptors derive from a woman aged 30 to 39 in good health. CDR3s include the opening cysteine and the closing phenylalanine or tryptophan. The order of the fields is CDR3 protein, CDR3 DNA, V gene, D gene, clone size, J gene. A D gene is named only where the DNA matches it firmly. Clone sizes are given selectively: once, few, many, or a class where the clone is expanded.

CDR3: CASSPRGVSSYNEQFF
DNA: TGTGCCAGCAGCCCCCGCGGGGTGAGCTCCTACAATGAGCAGTTCTTC
V: TRBV3-1
D: .
size: few
J: TRBJ2-1

CDR3: CASSLASGPSRGQFF
DNA: TGCGCCAGCAGCTTGGCTAGCGGGCCCTCGAGGGGGCAGTTCTTC
V: TRBV5-1
D: TRBD2
size: .
J: TRBJ2-1

CDR3: CASSLIQNGYTF
DNA: TGTGCCAGCAGTTTAATCCAGAATGGCTACACCTTC
V: TRBV28
D: .
size: .
J: TRBJ1-2

CDR3: CASRTGQFMNTEAFF
DNA: TGTGCCAGCAGAACTGGACAGTTTATGAACACTGAAGCTTTCTTT
V: TRBV2
D: .
size: .
J: TRBJ1-1

CDR3: CSAQVGTGGFNQPQHF
DNA: TGCAGTGCCCAGGTGGGGACAGGGGGTTTCAATCAGCCCCAGCATTTT
V: TRBV20-1
D: TRBD1
size: .
J: TRBJ1-5

CDR3: CASSGTRFNYEQYF
DNA: TGTGCCAGCAGCGGGACTCGATTTAACTACGAGCAGTACTTC
V: TRBV7-2
D: .
size: few
J: TRBJ2-7

CDR3: CASSLELGLGGNYGYTF
DNA: TGCGCCAGCAGCTTGGAGCTGGGTCTGGGGGGTAACTATGGCTACACCTTC
V: TRBV5-1
D: .
size: .
J: TRBJ1-2

CDR3: CASSESRGRGNEQFF
DNA: TGCGCCAGCAGTGAGTCCAGGGGGCGGGGGAATGAGCAGTTCTTC
V: TRBV10-2
D: .
size: .
J: TRBJ2-1

CDR3: CASLRVNTEAFF
DNA: TGTGCCAGTCTGAGGGTGAACACTGAAGCTTTCTTT
V: TRBV7-9
D: .
size: few
J: TRBJ1-1

CDR3: CASSPIPYNEQFF
DNA: TGTGCCAGCAGCCCCATCCCATACAATGAGCAGTTCTTC
V: TRBV9
D: .
size: .
J: TRBJ2-1

CDR3: CASMLGQGREAFF
DNA: TGCGCCAGCATGCTGGGACAGGGACGGGAAGCTTTCTTT
V: TRBV4-1
D: TRBD1
size: .
J: TRBJ1-1

CDR3: CASSQVARVWETQYF
DNA: TGTGCCAGCAGCCAAGTAGCCCGGGTTTGGGAGACCCAGTACTTC
V: TRBV3-1
D: .
size: .
J: TRBJ2-5

CDR3: CASSQDGGTANEKLFF
DNA: TGTGCCAGCAGCCAAGATGGGGGGACTGCTAATGAAAAACTGTTTTTT
V: TRBV4-2
D: .
size: .
J: TRBJ1-4

CDR3: CASSPPRQGAEETQYF
DNA: TGTGCCAGCTCACCACCTAGACAGGGGGCAGAGGAGACCCAGTACTTC
V: TRBV18
D: TRBD1
size: .
J: TRBJ2-5

CDR3: CASSLPSQYNEQFF
DNA: TGTGCCAGCAGCTTGCCCTCGCAATACAATGAGCAGTTCTTC
V: TRBV11-2
D: .
size: .
J: TRBJ2-1

CDR3: CSATREGQGHEQFF
DNA: TGCAGTGCTACGAGGGAGGGCCAAGGTCATGAGCAGTTCTTC
V: TRBV20-1
D: TRBD2
size: .
J: TRBJ2-1

CDR3: CASSGVRGGEQYF
DNA: TGCGCCAGCAGTGGAGTTCGGGGAGGCGAGCAGTACTTC
V: TRBV10-1
D: .
size: few
J: TRBJ2-7

CDR3: CASSQDGTTSYNEQFF
DNA: TGCGCCAGCAGCCAAGATGGGACTACTTCCTACAATGAGCAGTTCTTC
V: TRBV4-1
D: TRBD2
size: few
J: TRBJ2-1